This T cell receptor (beta chain) is drawn from a study of shared clonotypes between healthy human individuals. Profiling relied on immunoSEQ multiplex PCR, and the TCRdb table lists in-frame clones only, not all of them. The sample consists of about 2 million clones, roughly 94% of them appearing once. V was pared by 4 bases and J by 6 bases, with 9 bases of the junction left unmatched. This CDR3 contains 15 residues. Germline-derived CDR1 and CDR2 are MNHEY and SVGAGI. Sequences were obtained from naive CD4+ T cells sorted from blood. The subset here: CD45RA+ positively selected. This receptor was identified in a man younger than 35 in good health. V usage is TRBV6-5 and J usage is TRBJ1-3; TRBD1 matches 7 bases. The CDR3 region is CASSFVTGEKNTIYF. The CDR3 nucleotides read TGTGCCAGCAGTTTCGTAACAGGGGAAAAAAACACCATATATTTT.